This TCR beta chain is drawn from a study of cytomegalovirus exposure and HLA in healthy donors. Among the donors, all were healthy bone marrow donors. The CDR3 has 12 residues. Germline V gene data show CDR1 as SGHRS and CDR2 as YFSETQ. V shed 4 bases and J shed 5 bases, with 9 bases lying between them. Study-level points and caveats: In vitro assays verified that a few CMV-associated chains recognized CMV antigens specifically. CMV serostatus alone was available as immune exposure information.

This clone has a handful of counts. Its matching antigen is unknown. The PCR had 60 Vbeta and 13 Jbeta primers. Profiling relied on immunoSEQ multiplex PCR, and the TCRdb table lists in-frame clones only, not all of them. The sample yields some 130,000 clones, about 82% seen once. The specimen was PBMCs. This TCR derives from a female donor in good health and CMV-seropositive. V usage is TRBV5-1 and J usage is TRBJ1-1; possibly TRBD1 for D (6 bases). Here the CDR3 reads CASSTGQTEAFF. The DNA of the CDR3 is TGCGCCAGCAGCACCGGACAGACTGAAGCTTTCTTT. Variable domain in full (rest from reference TRBV5-1 and TRBJ1-1): KAGVTQTPRYLIKTRGQQVTLSCSPISGHRSVSWYQQTPGQGLQFLFEYFSETQRNKGNFPGRFSGRQFSNSRSEMNVSTLELGDSALYLCASSTGQTEAFFGQGTRLTVV.